This is a list of T cell receptor beta chains from one sample in a study of T cells after yellow fever vaccination. MiXCR, applied by TCRdb to the 5' RACE reads, yields one record per CDR3 protein. The table has 450,000 to 650,000 distinct CDR3 sequences, 21% seen once. Sample: PBMCs, taken less than 25 days after the first yellow fever vaccination. These TCRs come from a man between 18 and 29 years old who received the YFV17D yellow fever vaccine. Both conserved end residues are part of each CDR3. The order of the fields is J gene, D gene, clone size, V gene, CDR3 DNA, CDR3 protein. A D gene is named only where the DNA matches it firmly. Part of the rows lack a size; the others show once, few, many or a class for expanded clones.

j_call: TRBJ2-3
d_call: -
clone_size: few
v_call: TRBV6-4
cdr3_nt: TGTGCCAGCAGTGACTCGAGTACGTCAGGGGGCACAGATACGCAGTATTTT
cdr3_aa: CASSDSSTSGGTDTQYF

j_call: TRBJ2-5
d_call: -
clone_size: many
v_call: TRBV29-1
cdr3_nt: TGCAGCGTCAGTGGATCGACCCGGGATGGGACCCAGTACTTC
cdr3_aa: CSVSGSTRDGTQYF

j_call: TRBJ2-5
d_call: -
clone_size: -
v_call: TRBV27
cdr3_nt: TGTGCCAGCAGTTTATTAATCCGAGAGACCCAGTACTTC
cdr3_aa: CASSLLIRETQYF

j_call: TRBJ2-2
d_call: -
clone_size: -
v_call: TRBV6-4
cdr3_nt: TGTGCCAGCAGTGACGGGAGCACCGGGGAGCTGTTTTTT
cdr3_aa: CASSDGSTGELFF

j_call: TRBJ1-5
d_call: -
clone_size: -
v_call: TRBV28
cdr3_nt: -
cdr3_aa: CASSSSGGNQPQHF

j_call: TRBJ1-1
d_call: -
clone_size: few
v_call: TRBV12-5
cdr3_nt: TGTGCTAGTGGTATAAATCATAACACTGAAGCTTTCTTT
cdr3_aa: CASGINHNTEAFF

j_call: TRBJ1-1
d_call: -
clone_size: -
v_call: TRBV7-2
cdr3_nt: TGTGCCAGCAGAACTAGGACGAGTGAAGCTTTCTTT
cdr3_aa: CASRTRTSEAFF

j_call: TRBJ2-4
d_call: -
clone_size: -
v_call: TRBV7-2
cdr3_nt: TGTGCCAGCAGCTCCCGACCTGACTCCTTAAACATTCAGTACTTC
cdr3_aa: CASSSRPDSLNIQYF

j_call: TRBJ1-3
d_call: -
clone_size: few
v_call: TRBV27
cdr3_nt: TGTGCCAGCAGAGTCGGGCTACAGCCTCACTCTGGAAACACCATATATTTT
cdr3_aa: CASRVGLQPHSGNTIYF

j_call: TRBJ1-6
d_call: -
clone_size: -
v_call: TRBV28
cdr3_nt: TGTGCCAGCAGAGGTCAAGGGGTCTATAATTCACCCCTCCACTTT
cdr3_aa: CASRGQGVYNSPLHF

j_call: TRBJ2-3
d_call: TRBD2
clone_size: -
v_call: TRBV7-2
cdr3_nt: TGTGCCAGCAGCTTCACACTAGCGGGGGGGCGAGATACGCAGTATTTT
cdr3_aa: CASSFTLAGGRDTQYF

j_call: TRBJ2-2
d_call: -
clone_size: few
v_call: TRBV29-1
cdr3_nt: TGCAGCGCCCGGACAGCGAACACCGGGGAGCTGTTTTTT
cdr3_aa: CSARTANTGELFF

j_call: TRBJ2-3
d_call: -
clone_size: -
v_call: TRBV6-5
cdr3_nt: TGTGCCAGCAGTTACTCCGGGACCTTCACCGATACGCAGTATTTT
cdr3_aa: CASSYSGTFTDTQYF

j_call: TRBJ2-5
d_call: -
clone_size: few
v_call: TRBV6-1
cdr3_nt: TGTGCCACTCGGGACTTACCCCAAGAGACCCAGTACTTC
cdr3_aa: CATRDLPQETQYF

j_call: TRBJ2-2
d_call: -
clone_size: few
v_call: TRBV7-2
cdr3_nt: TGTGCCAGCAGCTTAGCGTCTGCCACCGGGGAGCTGTTTTTT
cdr3_aa: CASSLASATGELFF

j_call: TRBJ2-3
d_call: -
clone_size: few
v_call: TRBV1
cdr3_nt: TGCACCAGCAGCCAATTTCGGACTAGCGGCACAGATACGCAGTATTTT
cdr3_aa: CTSSQFRTSGTDTQYF

j_call: TRBJ1-6
d_call: -
clone_size: few
v_call: TRBV20-1
cdr3_nt: TGCAGTGCTAAAGAGGGCAGGGATAATTCACCCCTCCACTTT
cdr3_aa: CSAKEGRDNSPLHF

j_call: TRBJ2-5
d_call: -
clone_size: few
v_call: TRBV10-3
cdr3_nt: TGTGCCATCAGTAGGGCTAGCCCGGAGACCCAGTACTTC
cdr3_aa: CAISRASPETQYF

j_call: TRBJ2-1
d_call: TRBD2
clone_size: few
v_call: TRBV6-1
cdr3_nt: TGTGCCAGCAGTGAATACGCTAGCGGGGCAAGCTCCTACAATGAGCAGTTCTTC
cdr3_aa: CASSEYASGASSYNEQFF

j_call: TRBJ1-1
d_call: -
clone_size: few
v_call: TRBV6-1
cdr3_nt: TGTGCCAGCAGCCTTCCCCCCCCGGCTGAAGCTTTCTTT
cdr3_aa: CASSLPPPAEAFF